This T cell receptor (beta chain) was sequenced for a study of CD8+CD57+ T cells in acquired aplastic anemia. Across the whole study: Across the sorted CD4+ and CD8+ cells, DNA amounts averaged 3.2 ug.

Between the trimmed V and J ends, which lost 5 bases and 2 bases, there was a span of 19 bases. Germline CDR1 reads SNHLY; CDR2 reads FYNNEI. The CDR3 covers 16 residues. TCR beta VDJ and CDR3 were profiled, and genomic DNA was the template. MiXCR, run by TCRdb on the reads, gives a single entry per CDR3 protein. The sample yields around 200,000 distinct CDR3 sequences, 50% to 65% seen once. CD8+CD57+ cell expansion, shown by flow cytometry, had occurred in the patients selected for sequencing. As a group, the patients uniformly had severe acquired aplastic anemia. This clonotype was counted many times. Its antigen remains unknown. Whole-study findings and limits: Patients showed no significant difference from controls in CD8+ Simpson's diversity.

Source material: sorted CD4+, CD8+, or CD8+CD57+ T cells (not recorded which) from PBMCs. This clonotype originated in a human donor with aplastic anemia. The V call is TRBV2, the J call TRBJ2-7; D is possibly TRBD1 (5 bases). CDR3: CASSSPGMVGPYEQYF. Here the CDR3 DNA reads TGTGCCAGCAGTTCCCCCGGAATGGTGGGGCCCTACGAGCAGTACTTC.